This is a list of T cell receptor beta chains from one sample in a study of cytomegalovirus exposure and HLA in healthy donors. Generated by immunoSEQ multiplex PCR, the TCRdb table keeps only in-frame clones and is missing some. Of about 140,000 clones listed, just under 85% are singletons. The sample taken for sequencing was PBMCs. The receptors come from a woman between 40 and 50 years old in good health and CMV-seronegative. The CDR3 runs from the conserved cysteine through the conserved F or W. Fields, in order: V gene, J gene, D gene, CDR3 protein. A D gene is named only where the DNA matches it firmly.

>TRBV14|TRBJ2-7|TRBD1
CASSQLGQVSYEQYF
>TRBV6-5|TRBJ1-2|TRBD1
CASSYGTGGYGYTF
>TRBV7-2|TRBJ2-3|.
CASSINLAADTQYF
>TRBV7-2|TRBJ2-2|.
CASSSRQGGTGELFF
>TRBV18|TRBJ2-7|TRBD1
CASSRQGLYEQYF
>TRBV19|TRBJ2-5|TRBD1
CASSNGQGIETQYF
>TRBV15|TRBJ1-5|.
CATSPYSSYSNQPQHF
>TRBV19|TRBJ1-1|TRBD1
CASTRGQGFVRAFF
>TRBV2|TRBJ2-1|.
CASSLEGEQFF
>TRBV4-3|TRBJ2-1|TRBD2
CASSQVLLAEYYNEQFF
>TRBV27|TRBJ2-7|TRBD1
CASRRTGEFPGLRLYEQYF
>TRBV27|TRBJ2-7|TRBD2
CASRALAGGYEQYF
>TRBV11-2|TRBJ2-1|TRBD2
CASSLAGLANEQFF
>TRBV5-1|TRBJ2-5|TRBD1
CASSLLLTGEETQYF
>TRBV21-1|TRBJ2-1|.
CATHREPGRLAGDNEQFF
>TRBV14|TRBJ1-1|.
CASSQVNRVNTEAFF
>TRBV7-9|TRBJ2-2|.
CASNSDWRGELFF
>TRBV30|TRBJ2-7|TRBD2
CAWERGTSEFSYEQYF
>TRBV9|TRBJ1-4|TRBD1
CASSVVGTGGEKLFF
>TRBV9|TRBJ1-1|TRBD1
CAGGQGLNTEAFF
>TRBV29-1|TRBJ1-4|TRBD1
CSVGQGEKLFF
>TRBV7-3|TRBJ2-1|TRBD2
CASSPRQLAGVSEQFF
>TRBV28|TRBJ2-1|TRBD1
CASRTYRGEAEQFF
>TRBV7-2|TRBJ1-2|.
CASSLEGGRRFGYTF
>TRBV2|TRBJ2-7|.
CASSVDGTYEQYF
>TRBV28|TRBJ1-2|.
CASTAGGTGYGYTF
>TRBV27|TRBJ2-7|TRBD2
CASSDRQREGPYEQYF
>TRBV2|TRBJ2-3|TRBD1
CASKRQGTPDTQYF
>TRBV19|TRBJ1-5|TRBD1
CASGVDRESNQPQHF
>TRBV29-1|TRBJ2-3|TRBD1
CSVGTAPQDTQYF
>TRBV9|TRBJ2-7|TRBD2
CASSVRGFAGADEQYF
>TRBV28|TRBJ1-1|.
CASSSSQGLGNTEAFF
>TRBV4-2|TRBJ2-7|TRBD2
CASRPTSGRASYEQYF
>TRBV7-8|TRBJ2-7|TRBD1
CASSYQTGSYEQYF
>TRBV5-8|TRBJ2-1|.
CASSFRGNYNEQFF
>TRBV19|.|TRBD1
CASSRRTGGDEQYF
>TRBV7-3|TRBJ2-1|TRBD2
CASRAGGPYNEQFF
>TRBV27|TRBJ2-1|.
CASSLLSSGGVNEQFF
>TRBV5-1|TRBJ1-1|TRBD1
CASSLATGGTEAFF
>TRBV28|TRBJ1-1|.
CASSRTAEVVAFF
>TRBV7-9|TRBJ2-7|TRBD1
CASSQQAGQGYEQYF
>TRBV6-1|TRBJ1-6|.
CASSKEQGLNSPLHF
>TRBV5-1|TRBJ1-6|.
CASSLSLQRDSPLHF
>TRBV19|TRBJ1-1|TRBD1
CASRSGTGGTEAFF
>TRBV11-2|TRBJ2-3|.
CASRYEIGLFQTSTDTQYF
>TRBV11-2|.|TRBD2
CASSSTTGTRTYEQYF
>TRBV19|TRBJ1-2|.
CASSYPRLWDGYTF
>TRBV25-1|TRBJ2-3|.
CASSTNRGTDTQYF
>TRBV5-6|TRBJ1-1|TRBD1
CASSLARGTVVVTEAFF
>TRBV9|TRBJ1-1|TRBD1
CASSPETGLYIDTEAFF
>TRBV12-5|TRBJ1-3|.
CASDPTGSPLSGNTIYF
>TRBV12-5|TRBJ2-7|.
CASGLGVNNEQYF
>TRBV5-5|TRBJ1-5|TRBD1
CASSRDRGGNQPQHF
>TRBV28|TRBJ1-2|TRBD1
CASSLQGAAYGYTF
>TRBV19|TRBJ2-5|.
CASRLTYQETQYF
>TRBV11-3|TRBJ2-3|TRBD1
CASSSHPWDRGQPDTQYF
>TRBV4-3|TRBJ2-7|.
CASSQGLGLSYEQYF